The 3 T cell receptor beta chains below come from one sample, sequenced in a study of CD8+ T cells in alopecia areata. Documented treatment: oral pan-JAK inhibitor, 5-10 mg twice daily. In each case, RNA was isolated and then reverse transcribed into cDNA as the sequencing template. Sequencing used immunoSEQ multiplex PCR; TCRdb keeps in-frame clones, though not all of them. Seen here are 150,000 to 250,000 clones, 58% observed once, and the top ten hold roughly 5.8%. The source material was CD4+ T cells sorted from blood, sampled at week 24, from a patient treated with tofacitinib. The receptors derive from a human donor with alopecia areata.

This clone was recorded at least ten times. V and J are TRBV29-1 and TRBJ1-5; 10 bases agree with TRBD1. Germline V gene sequence: CDR1 SQVTM, CDR2 ANQGSEA. The CDR3 is 13 amino acids. V dropped 6 bases and J dropped 4; count of bases not matched to a gene: 3. The CDR3 DNA follows: TGCAGCGTGGGACAGGGGCTAAATCAGCCCCAGCATTTT. Translation gives CSVGQGLNQPQHF.

This clone was found once. The CDR3, as DNA: TGTGCCAGCAGCTTAGTGGGGGCCTACTACGAGCAGTACTTC. Protein sequence: CASSLVGAYYEQYF. The chain joins TRBV7-3 to TRBJ2-7; possible D gene TRBD1, 6 bases. The V and J ends lost 2 bases and 3 bases respectively, with 11 bases between them. Germline CDR1 SGHTA, CDR2 FQGTGA. The CDR3 consists of 14 residues.

The chain uses TRBV5-1 and TRBJ1-5, with unresolved D. Germline CDR1 and CDR2: SGHRS and YFSETQ. Trimming left V 0 bases short and J 4 bases short, with 11 bases between. The CDR3 runs to 15 residues. The CDR3, as DNA: TGCGCCAGCAGCTTGGATTCCCCAGATAATCAGCCCCAGCATTTT. Its protein product is CASSLDSPDNQPQHF.